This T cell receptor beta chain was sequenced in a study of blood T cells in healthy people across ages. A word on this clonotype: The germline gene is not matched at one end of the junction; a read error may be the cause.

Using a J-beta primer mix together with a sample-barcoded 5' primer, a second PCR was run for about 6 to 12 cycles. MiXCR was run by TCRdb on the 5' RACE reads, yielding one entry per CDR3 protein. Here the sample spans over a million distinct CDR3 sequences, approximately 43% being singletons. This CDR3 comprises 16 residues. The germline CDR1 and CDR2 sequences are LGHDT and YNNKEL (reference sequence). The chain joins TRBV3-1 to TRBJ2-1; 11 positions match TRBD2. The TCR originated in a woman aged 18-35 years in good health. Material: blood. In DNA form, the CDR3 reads TGTGCCAACAGCCAACCTAGCGGGGGGCCCTACAATGAGCAGTTCTTC. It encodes CANSQPSGGPYNEQFF.